This entry is about one TCR beta chain. This entry comes from a study of blood T cell repertoires in COVID-19. Study information: Samples came from the United States, Italy and Spain, spanning acute and convalescent COVID-19.

CDR1 and CDR2 from the germline V gene are DFQATT and SNEGSKA (reference sequence). This CDR3 is built from 15 residues. V lost 3 bases and J lost 1; bases outside the gene matches: 6. Sequenced by immunoSEQ multiplex PCR; TCRdb stores in-frame clones only, minus some. The sample consists of tens of thousands of clones, around 84% of them appearing once. V gene TRBV20-1 combines with J gene TRBJ1-1; 9 bases line up with TRBD1. The sample was peripheral blood. The source is a human donor in a cohort sampled during active COVID-19. This CDR3 is CSASSPTGGNTEAFF. CDR3 DNA: TGCAGTGCTAGTTCTCCGACAGGGGGGAACACTGAAGCTTTCTTT.